The source of this T cell receptor beta chain is a study of cytomegalovirus exposure and HLA in healthy donors. Concerning this clone: Its antigen is not identified.

PCR was performed using 60 Vbeta and 13 Jbeta primers. Profiled with immunoSEQ multiplex PCR; TCRdb holds only in-frame clones, not every one. The data show about 100,000 clones, with roughly 71% seen just once and roughly 16% held by the top ten. Overall study results and limits: In vitro confirmation showed a few CMV-associated chains to be CMV antigen specific. The HLA-A and HLA-B alleles of most subjects were reportedly predicted accurately from TCR beta sequences.

Those who donated were healthy bone marrow donors. Deletions cut 4 bases from V and 6 bases from J, with 7 bases between. Per the germline V gene, CDR1 is SQVTM and CDR2 is ANQGSEA. This CDR3 is built from 12 residues. Specimen: PBMCs. The chain is built from TRBV29-1 and TRBJ2-6; the D gene is possibly TRBD2 (6 bases). The TCR sequence derives from a woman aged 18-35 years in good health and CMV-seropositive. The CDR3 coding sequence is TGCAGCGTTGCGGGGGTGGCCAACGTCCTGACTTTC. It yields the protein CSVAGVANVLTF.